This passage covers 14 T cell receptor beta chains from one sample sequenced in a study of shared clonotypes between healthy human individuals. Method: immunoSEQ multiplex PCR; TCRdb's copy keeps in-frame clones and lacks some. Of some 2,500,000 clones in the sample, under 95% were seen once. The sample taken for sequencing was naive CD4+ T cells from PBMCs. The subset was: CD45RA+ positively selected. The receptor set was obtained from a man aged 18 to 29 in good health. Some clones in this sample may be carry-over from other donors' samples.

V is TRBV15 and J is TRBJ2-3; D tentatively fits TRBD1 or TRBD2 (5 bases each). The germline V gene encodes CDR1 LNHNV and CDR2 YYDKDF (reference sequence). This CDR3 has 15 amino acids. V gave up 6 bases and J gave up 2 bases, with 15 bases separating them. The CDR3 DNA sequence: TGTGCCACCAGGGACGGGACGGCATCCACAGATACGCAGTATTTT. The encoded protein is CATRDGTASTDTQYF.

Worth noting for this clone: This specimen includes other DNA sequences encoding the same CDR3. The J gene is TRBJ1-2, the V gene TRBV28, with D uncertain. The germline V gene has CDR1 MDHEN and CDR2 SYDVKM. Deletions cut 6 bases from V and 0 bases from J, with 2 bases between. The CDR3 covers 11 residues. The CDR3 reads CASRANYGYTF. In DNA form, the CDR3 reads TGTGCCAGCAGGGCTAACTATGGCTACACCTTC.

The V and J genes are TRBV7-3 and TRBJ2-1; the match to TRBD2 covers 10 bases. This CDR3 is built from 15 residues. Germline CDR1 is SGHTA and CDR2 is FQGTGA. V was clipped by 6 bases and J by 9 bases; unmatched bases: 11. Written as DNA, the CDR3 is TGTGCCAGCAGACTAATAGCGGGAGGTAGAGGTGAGCAGTTCTTC. The encoded protein is CASRLIAGGRGEQFF.

Comments on this clone: In the same sample, other DNA sequences code for this CDR3. The chain couples TRBV19 to TRBJ2-7, with D uncertain. There are 14 residues in the CDR3. Trimming took 1 base from V and 0 from J, leaving 7 bases between them. Germline V lookup: CDR1 LNHDA, CDR2 SQIVND (reference sequence). The CDR3 region has the DNA TGTGCCAGTAGTATAGGGCGCAGCTCCTACGAGCAGTACTTC. Translation gives CASSIGRSSYEQYF.

V and J are TRBV28 and TRBJ1-2; perhaps TRBD1 as D (5 bases). The germline gives CDR1 MDHEN, CDR2 SYDVKM. Between the trimmed V and J ends, which lost 8 bases and 1 base, there was a span of 14 bases. There are 14 residues in the CDR3. The CDR3 is CASGRQTINYGYTF. The CDR3 DNA follows: TGTGCCAGCGGGCGACAGACGATTAACTATGGCTACACCTTC.

The chain uses TRBV30 and TRBJ2-3; 8 nucleotides agree with TRBD2. CDR3 length: 15 amino acids. V was pared by 1 base and J by 2 bases, with 5 bases of the junction left unmatched. CDR1 and CDR2 from the germline V gene are GTSNPN and SVGIG (reference sequence). This CDR3 is CAWSGTGRATDTQYF. CDR3 in DNA: TGTGCCTGGAGTGGGACCGGGAGGGCCACAGATACGCAGTATTTT. The full variable domain, in which reference TRBV30 and TRBJ2-3 provide the parts outside the CDR3, is SQTIHQWPATLVQPVGSPLSLECTVEGTSNPNLYWYRQAAGRGLQLLFYSVGIGQISSEVPQNLSASRPQDRQFILSSKKLLLSDSGFYLCAWSGTGRATDTQYFGPGTRLTVL.

This chain links TRBV18 with TRBJ2-7; D possibly corresponds to TRBD1 (6 bases). CDR3 length: 14 amino acids. Between the trimmed V and J ends, which lost 9 bases and 0 bases, there was a span of 15 bases. Germline V gene lookup returns CDR1 KGHSH and CDR2 LQKENI. The CDR3 spells CASGKGESSYEQYF. DNA for the CDR3: TGTGCCAGTGGTAAGGGGGAGAGCTCCTACGAGCAGTACTTC.

A few counts support this clone. The chain employs TRBV14 and TRBJ1-1, with D possibly TRBD1 on 5 matching bases. Trimming pared 1 base from V and 3 bases from J, leaving 12 bases between. This CDR3 region has 15 residues. Germline V gene lookup returns CDR1 SGHDN and CDR2 FVKESK. The CDR3 DNA reads TGTGCCAGCAGCCAAGTTGAGGGGATCTACACTGAAGCTTTCTTT. Translating gives CASSQVEGIYTEAFF. Using reference TRBV14 and TRBJ1-1 for the parts outside the CDR3, the full variable domain is EAGVTQFPSHSVIEKGQTVTLRCDPISGHDNLYWYRRVMGKEIKFLLHFVKESKQDESGMPNNRFLAERTGGTYSTLKVQPAELEDSGVYFCASSQVEGIYTEAFFGQGTRLTVV.

The chain joins TRBV27 to TRBJ2-1, with D hard to call. The length of the CDR3 is 16 residues. Germline loops: CDR1 MNHEY, CDR2 SMNVEV (reference sequence). V lost 3 bases and J 0 bases, leaving 12 bases between the germline ends. The CDR3 reads CASSFSRARSYNEQFF. CDR3 DNA: TGTGCCAGCAGTTTTTCCCGCGCCCGCTCCTACAATGAGCAGTTCTTC.

V gene TRBV5-1 combines with J gene TRBJ1-1; D unresolved. The CDR3 is 13 residues long. Trimming left V 3 bases short and J 1 base short, with 7 bases between. Per germline, CDR1 SGHRS and CDR2 YFSETQ. The CDR3 DNA is TGCGCCAGCAGCTCCCGGGCGAACACTGAAGCTTTCTTT. Translation gives CASSSRANTEAFF.

This clone was recorded only once. CDR3 nucleotide sequence: TGTGCCAGTAGTATAGGGAGGACACTACCCTACAATGAGCAGTTCTTC. It encodes CASSIGRTLPYNEQFF. J is TRBJ2-1 and V is TRBV19; tentatively, D is TRBD1 or TRBD2 (5 bases each). From germline, CDR1 is LNHDA and CDR2 SQIVND (reference sequence). There are 16 residues in the CDR3. V dropped 1 base and J dropped 2 bases, with 12 bases sitting between them.

CDR3 protein: CSPSTRDEQFF. In DNA, the CDR3 is TGCAGCCCTTCTACACGGGATGAGCAGTTCTTC. The rearrangement uses TRBV29-1 and TRBJ2-1, with D uncertain. The length of the CDR3 is 11 residues. From germline, CDR1 is SQVTM and CDR2 ANQGSEA. V shed 8 bases and J shed 8 bases, with 13 bases lying between them.

This chain connects TRBV9 to TRBJ1-4; D is unclear. The CDR3 consists of 15 residues. CDR1 SGDLS and CDR2 YYNGEE come from the germline V gene. Trimming left V 0 bases short and J 8 bases short, with 14 bases between. The CDR3 nucleotides read TGTGCCAGCAGCGTAGGACACCGGGAAGGGGAAAAACTGTTTTTT. Translating gives CASSVGHREGEKLFF.

About this clone itself: In the same sample, other DNA sequences code for this CDR3. This sequence joins TRBV9 and TRBJ2-3; D not certain. Germline V gene data show CDR1 as SGDLS and CDR2 as YYNGEE. V was trimmed by 1 base and J by 4 bases, leaving 4 bases between them. There are 12 residues in the CDR3. The CDR3 is CASSVLADTQYF. The CDR3 DNA reads TGTGCCAGCAGCGTATTAGCAGATACGCAGTATTTT.